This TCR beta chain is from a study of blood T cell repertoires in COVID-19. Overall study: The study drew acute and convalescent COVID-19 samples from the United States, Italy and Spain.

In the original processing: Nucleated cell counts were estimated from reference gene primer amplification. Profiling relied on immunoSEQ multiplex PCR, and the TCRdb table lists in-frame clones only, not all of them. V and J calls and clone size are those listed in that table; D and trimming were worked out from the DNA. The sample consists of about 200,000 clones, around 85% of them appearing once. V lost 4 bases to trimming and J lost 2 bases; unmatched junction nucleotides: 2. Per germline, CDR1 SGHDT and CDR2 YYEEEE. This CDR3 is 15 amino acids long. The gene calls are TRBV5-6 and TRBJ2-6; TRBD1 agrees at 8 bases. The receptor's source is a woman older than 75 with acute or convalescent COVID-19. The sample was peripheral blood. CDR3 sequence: CASSADRAGANVLTF. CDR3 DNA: TGTGCCAGCAGCGCGGACAGGGCTGGGGCCAACGTCCTGACTTTC.